The entry below describes one TCR beta chain. Its recognized antigen is unknown. The input lacks base qualities; no much larger clone sits a single base away. This sample was included in a study of OX40 agonist ivuxolimab in advanced cancers. Turning to the overall study: Ivuxolimab was an agonistic, fully human IgG2 monoclonal antibody directed against OX40 (CD134), a costimulatory receptor. The paper covers the monotherapy dose-escalation part of the phase I ivuxolimab trial, which included N ≈ 54 patients. Intravenous ivuxolimab was administered to patients every 2 weeks at six dose levels: 0.01, 0.1, 0.3, 1.5, 3 and 10 mg/kg. Of the roughly 50 dose-escalation patients, hepatocellular carcinoma was present in around 20, melanoma in about 15, renal cell carcinoma in 9 and head and neck cancer in 9. Prior anti-PD-1, anti-PD-L1 or anti-CTLA-4 therapy was permitted, and checkpoint inhibitors had been received by more than 35% of dose-escalation patients. Peripheral TCRbeta sequencing aimed to test whether ivuxolimab altered TCR sequence diversity and caused clonal T-cell expansion. A male proportion of roughly 80% and a mean age of about 60 years, ranging from roughly 23 to 90, were recorded for the dose-escalation cohort. Three dose-escalation patients achieved partial responses, one with hepatocellular carcinoma and two with cutaneous melanoma.

Patients with autoimmune disease history or receiving systemic immunosuppression were excluded from the trial. In every dose cohort, peripheral blood was drawn for TCR sequencing at baseline, cycle 4 day 1, and cycle 7 day 1. The samples were taken from a phase I, first-in-human, multicenter, open-label dose-escalation trial of ivuxolimab. Adults with locally advanced or metastatic melanoma, renal cell carcinoma, hepatocellular carcinoma or head and neck squamous cell carcinoma were enrolled in the trial. Before TCR sequencing, CD4+ T cells and CD8+ T cells from peripheral blood were sorted into separate populations. The CDR3 goes from the cysteine to the phenylalanine over 14 residues. The DNA shown is the 42-base CDR3, in frame from base 1. V trim: 10 bases; J trim: 0 bases; unmatched bases: 9. The germline V gene (reference sequence) gives CDR1 as LNHDA and CDR2 as SQIVND. For sequencing of the TCRbeta CDR3 region, genomic DNA was extracted from the sorted cells. The immunoSEQ Assay was used for sequencing of TCRbeta CDR3 regions. TCRdb mirrors the immuneACCESS table, restricted to in-frame sequences. Some clones are absent from its copies; in checked studies, under half trace to an unresolved V gene, and the reason for the others is unknown. The sample includes 61,000 or so clones, with roughly 87% observed a single time. The ten largest clonotypes hold roughly 3.3% of the sample.

Here is what the overall study found, with its caveats: In the 0.1-3.0 mg/kg groups, partial responders had among the lowest normalized peripheral clonal expansion, particularly in CD8+ T cells. After ivuxolimab, more expanded clones were found on average in CD8+ T cells than in CD4+ T cells. Low levels of normalized T-cell clonal expansion were also seen in some patients who did not respond. At doses from 0.1 to 3.0 mg/kg, clonal expansion was seen in both CD4+ and CD8+ blood T cells between baseline and week 6. The antigen specificity of the peripheral T cells that underwent clonal expansion was not determined.

The chain is encoded by TRBV19 joined to TRBJ2-7, with 7 bases in between that match TRBD1. The source is an adult with an advanced solid tumor such as melanoma, head and neck, liver or kidney cancer. The material was CD4+ or CD8+ T cells sorted from blood, obtained in a trial of the OX40 agonist ivuxolimab. The DNA reads TGTGCCACCGCAAGGACAGGCCTCTCCTACGAGCAGTACTTC. Translation gives CATARTGLSYEQYF. Beyond the CDR3, the reference TRBV19 and TRBJ2-7 genes provide the residues; the full variable domain reads: DGGITQSPKYLFRKEGQNVTLSCEQNLNHDAMYWYRQDPGQGLRLIYYSQIVNDFQKGDIAEGYSVSREKKESFPLTVTSAQKNPTAFYLCATARTGLSYEQYFGPGTRLTVT.